These T cell receptor beta chains were read from a single sample in a study of graft-versus-host responses after intestinal transplantation. The data were produced by immunoSEQ multiplex PCR, yet TCRdb's version contains in-frame clones alone and is incomplete. The profile shows 11,000 or so clones, 80% of them singletons. Specimen: PBMCs, collected about 490 days after intestinal transplant. The receptor set was obtained from a human patient who received an intestinal transplant, so some T cells may come from the graft donor. The CDR3 runs from the conserved cysteine through the conserved F or W. D genes are given only for firm matches. Expanded clones get a size class; other rows say once, few or many, or leave the size out.

D gene,clone size,V gene,J gene,CDR3 DNA,CDR3 protein
NA,NA,TRBV28,TRBJ1-1,TGTGCCAGCAGTTCCGGTGGGACTTCCCTTGAAGCTTTCTTT,CASSSGGTSLEAFF
NA,NA,TRBV2,TRBJ2-2,TGTGCCAGCAGGGAGGGGACTGTGAACACCGGGGAGCTGTTTTTT,CASREGTVNTGELFF
TRBD1,NA,TRBV11-3,TRBJ2-7,TGTGCCAGCAGCCCGGGACAGTCCTACGAGCAGTACTTC,CASSPGQSYEQYF
NA,NA,TRBV28,TRBJ2-1,TGTGCCAGCAGGGTCACGGACAATGAGCAGTTCTTC,CASRVTDNEQFF
NA,NA,TRBV5-1,TRBJ1-1,TGCGCCAGCAGCTTTAACACTGAAGCTTTCTTT,CASSFNTEAFF
NA,few,TRBV2,TRBJ1-5,TGTGCCAGCAGTGAAATGGCAGTTCGGAATCAGCCCCAGCATTTT,CASSEMAVRNQPQHF
NA,NA,TRBV19,TRBJ2-7,TGTGCCAGTAGTATGGTCCCGGGGGCGTACGAGCAGTACTTC,CASSMVPGAYEQYF
NA,NA,TRBV5-1,TRBJ1-3,TGCGCCAGCAGTTTAGGGGGTTCTGGAAACACCATATATTTT,CASSLGGSGNTIYF
NA,NA,TRBV2,TRBJ1-4,TGTGCCAGCAAACGGTGGCCTAATGAAAAACTGTTTTTT,CASKRWPNEKLFF
TRBD2,NA,TRBV7-6,TRBJ2-1,TGTGCCAGCAGCGTACCGGGACTAGCGAATGAGCAGTTCTTC,CASSVPGLANEQFF
TRBD1,NA,TRBV19,TRBJ1-5,TGTGCCAGTAGTCCGGCTGTCGGGACAGGGGGTTGGAGTCAGCCCCAGCATTTT,CASSPAVGTGGWSQPQHF
NA,once,TRBV6-5,TRBJ2-5,TGTGCCAGCAGTTACCAAGGAAGGGGGACGGAGACCCAGTACTTC,CASSYQGRGTETQYF
TRBD1,NA,TRBV29-1,TRBJ1-1,TGCAGCGTTGAATACAGGGGGCTGAACACTGAAGCTTTCTTT,CSVEYRGLNTEAFF
TRBD2,NA,TRBV18,TRBJ2-5,TGTGCCAGCTCACCAGGTTGGGAGGGAGAGACCCAGTACTTC,CASSPGWEGETQYF
NA,NA,TRBV6-4,TRBJ2-2,TGTGCCAGCAGTGACTCGACTAGCACCGGGGAGCTGTTTTTT,CASSDSTSTGELFF
NA,NA,TRBV6-1,TRBJ2-2,TGTGCCAGCACTATGACAGGCGAGACCGGGGAGCTGTTTTTT,CASTMTGETGELFF
TRBD1,NA,TRBV5-4,TRBJ2-1,TGTGCCAGCAGGACAGGGTACAATGAGCAGTTCTTC,CASRTGYNEQFF
TRBD2,NA,TRBV7-9,TRBJ2-3,TGTGCCAGCAAAGATAGCGGGCTTACAGATACGCAGTATTTT,CASKDSGLTDTQYF
NA,NA,TRBV10-3,TRBJ2-1,TGTGCCATCAGTGACGGCGCGGGAAGGATCAATGAGCAGTTCTTC,CAISDGAGRINEQFF
NA,few,TRBV2,TRBJ2-1,TGTGCCAGCAGACCCACGGTTGTCAATGAGCAGTTCTTC,CASRPTVVNEQFF
NA,NA,TRBV2,TRBJ2-3,TGTGCCAGCAGTTTTTCAGGACGGCTAGATACGCAGTATTTT,CASSFSGRLDTQYF
TRBD1,once,TRBV11-2,TRBJ2-5,TGTGCCAGCAGCTTGGATCCCAGGGGGCTGGTTGAGACCCAGTACTTC,CASSLDPRGLVETQYF
NA,NA,TRBV2,TRBJ2-1,TGTGCCAGCAGAATGGACTTACTCATCTTCTTCTTC,CASRMDLLIFFF
NA,NA,TRBV5-4,TRBJ2-7,TGTGCCAGCAGCTGGCAGGGCTACGAGCAGTACTTC,CASSWQGYEQYF
NA,NA,TRBV7-2,TRBJ1-6,TGTGCCAGCAGCTTAGAGGAGCGCTTACTGAGCTCCTATAATTCACCCCTCCACTTT,CASSLEERLLSSYNSPLHF
TRBD1,once,TRBV7-9,TRBJ1-1,TGTGCCAGCAGGAGCGGGCAGGGGGCGAGCACTGAAGCTTTCTTT,CASRSGQGASTEAFF
NA,NA,TRBV10-3,TRBJ1-1,TGTGCCATCAGTGAGCGGACGGCGAACACTGAAGCTTTCTTT,CAISERTANTEAFF
NA,NA,TRBV27,TRBJ1-2,TGTGCCAGCAGTTCTCCCAAGTGGGGGCAAGGCTACACCTTC,CASSSPKWGQGYTF
NA,NA,TRBV15,TRBJ2-7,TGTGCCACCAGCAGAGATCGTCAAGGAACTCACGAGCAGTACTTC,CATSRDRQGTHEQYF
NA,NA,TRBV18,TRBJ1-1,TGTGCCAGCTCACCAGACGTGGTGAACACTGAAGCTTTCTTT,CASSPDVVNTEAFF
NA,once,TRBV28,TRBJ2-7,TGTGCCACCTCGGGGGAGTCGCCCTACGAGCAGTACTTC,CATSGESPYEQYF
NA,NA,TRBV9,TRBJ2-5,TGTGCCAGCAGCGTAGGTAGGAGTCGGGCCGTTCAAGAGACCCAGTACTTC,CASSVGRSRAVQETQYF
NA,NA,TRBV10-3,TRBJ1-1,TGTGCCATCAGTGAAAGGGGGAACACTGAAGCTTTCTTT,CAISERGNTEAFF